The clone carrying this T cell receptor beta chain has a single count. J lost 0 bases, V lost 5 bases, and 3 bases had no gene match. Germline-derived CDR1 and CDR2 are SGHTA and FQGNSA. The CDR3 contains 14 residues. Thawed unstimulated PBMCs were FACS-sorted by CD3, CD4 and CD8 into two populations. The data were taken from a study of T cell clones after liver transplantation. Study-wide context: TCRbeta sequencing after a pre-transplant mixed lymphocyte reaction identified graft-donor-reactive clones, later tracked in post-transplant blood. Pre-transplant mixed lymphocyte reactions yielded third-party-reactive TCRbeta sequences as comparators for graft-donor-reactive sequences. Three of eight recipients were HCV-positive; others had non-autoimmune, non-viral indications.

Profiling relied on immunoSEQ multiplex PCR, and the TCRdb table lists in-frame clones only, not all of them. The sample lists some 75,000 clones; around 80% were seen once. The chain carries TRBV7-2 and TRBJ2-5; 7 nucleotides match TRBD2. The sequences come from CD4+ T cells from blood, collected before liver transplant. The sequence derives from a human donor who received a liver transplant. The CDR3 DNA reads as TGTGCCAGCAGCCGAGCGGGAAACCAAGAGACCCAGTACTTC. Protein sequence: CASSRAGNQETQYF.